One and the same sample provided the 6 T cell receptor beta chains below, sequenced in a study of identical twins. One entry per CDR3 protein results from TCRdb running MiXCR on the 5' RACE reads. The sample shows 430,000 or so distinct CDR3 sequences, 24% of them seen only once. This sample also belongs to another study, concerning T cells expressing NK-cell markers.

The sample taken for sequencing was CD4+ T cells sorted from blood. The receptors stem from a woman under 30 in good health.

The chain employs TRBV6-1 and TRBJ2-7, with 12 bases lining up with TRBD2. V lost 5 bases to trimming and J lost 3 bases; unmatched junction nucleotides: 8. There are 16 residues in the CDR3. Germline CDR1 reads MNHNS; CDR2 reads SASEGT. CDR3 sequence: CASSRRLAGAFYEQYF. The CDR3 DNA reads as TGTGCCAGCAGTCGACGACTAGCGGGGGCCTTCTACGAGCAGTACTTC.

This clonotype was counted between two and nine times. The chain uses TRBV5-6 and TRBJ2-6; D is unresolved. V lost 4 bases and J 4 bases, leaving 15 bases between the germline ends. This CDR3 has 16 amino acids. The germline CDR1 and CDR2 sequences are SGHDT and YYEEEE. The CDR3 nucleotides read TGTGCCAGCAGCCAACGATGGGGTGGGGGGGCCAACGTCCTGACTTTC. It yields the protein CASSQRWGGGANVLTF. The whole variable domain, remainder taken from reference TRBV5-6 and TRBJ2-6, is DAGVTQSPTHLIKTRGQQVTLRCSPKSGHDTVSWYQQALGQGPQFIFQYYEEEERQRGNFPDRFSGHQFPNYSSELNVNALLLGDSALYLCASSQRWGGGANVLTFGAGSRLTVL.

This clonotype was seen more than once but under ten times. The rearrangement uses TRBV7-9 and TRBJ1-6; 8 bases match TRBD1. With V trimmed by 7 bases and J by 5 bases, 7 bases remained unmatched. This CDR3 contains 15 residues. Germline V CDR1 and CDR2: SEHNR, FQNEAQ (reference sequence). Here the CDR3 reads CASTLMGQDNSPLHF. As DNA, the CDR3 is TGTGCCAGCACCCTCATGGGACAGGATAATTCACCCCTCCACTTT.

The chain links TRBV7-2 to TRBJ2-7; TRBD2 is a possible D gene (7 bases). The germline V gene has CDR1 SGHTA and CDR2 FQGNSA. The CDR3 extends over 12 amino acids. V lost 8 bases, J lost 5 bases, and 13 bases lay in between. CDR3 sequence reads: CASGGGGNEQYF. As DNA, the CDR3 is TGTGCCAGCGGGGGGGGCGGGAACGAGCAGTACTTC. Variable domain in full (rest from reference TRBV7-2 and TRBJ2-7): GAGVSQSPSNKVTEKGKDVELRCDPISGHTALYWYRQSLGQGLEFLIYFQGNSAPDKSGLPSDRFSAERTGGSVSTLTIQRTQQEDSAVYLCASGGGGNEQYFGPGTRLTVT.

This clonotype was seen many times. The chain is built from TRBV5-1 and TRBJ2-3, with TRBD2 matching 9 bases. This CDR3 has 14 residues. V shed 7 bases, J shed 3 bases, and the junction held 6 bases outside the gene matches. CDR1 and CDR2 (germline): SGHRS, YFSETQ. Here the CDR3 DNA reads TGCGCCAGCGAGGCGGGGGGGGCGACAGATACGCAGTATTTT. It specifies CASEAGGATDTQYF.

This clonotype was counted at least ten times. The chain couples TRBV24-1 to TRBJ1-2; 7 positions agree with TRBD1. Germline V gene lookup returns CDR1 KGHDR and CDR2 SFDVKD. J gave up 6 bases and V 9 bases, and 9 bases lay outside the gene matches. This CDR3 spans 13 amino acids. The CDR3 DNA sequence: TGTGCCACCTCAAGACAGGGACATCATGGCTACACCTTC. Protein: CATSRQGHHGYTF.